Detailed here is one T cell receptor beta chain. TCRbeta library preparation incorporated unique molecular identifiers. Via MiXCR, TCRdb re-called the PCR reads, giving one row per CDR3 protein. The sample holds about 540,000 distinct CDR3 sequences, 18% seen once. The CDR3 length is 20 residues. Trimming cost V 3 bases and J 0 bases; bases outside gene matches: 17. This specimen comes from a study of T-cell reconstitution after alpha-beta-depleted transplantation in children. The starting material was PBMCs from the stem cell graft donor, obtained from the stem cell graft. The V call is TRBV12-3 or TRBV12-4, the J call TRBJ1-1; 9 bases agree with TRBD1. The TCR was taken from a human donor who donated a stem cell graft to a child with acute lymphoblastic leukemia. CDR3 nucleotides: TGTGCCAGCAGTTTTACCGGACAGGGGCCTCACCAACTCTTGAACACTGAAGCTTTCTTT. Protein product: CASSFTGQGPHQLLNTEAFF.